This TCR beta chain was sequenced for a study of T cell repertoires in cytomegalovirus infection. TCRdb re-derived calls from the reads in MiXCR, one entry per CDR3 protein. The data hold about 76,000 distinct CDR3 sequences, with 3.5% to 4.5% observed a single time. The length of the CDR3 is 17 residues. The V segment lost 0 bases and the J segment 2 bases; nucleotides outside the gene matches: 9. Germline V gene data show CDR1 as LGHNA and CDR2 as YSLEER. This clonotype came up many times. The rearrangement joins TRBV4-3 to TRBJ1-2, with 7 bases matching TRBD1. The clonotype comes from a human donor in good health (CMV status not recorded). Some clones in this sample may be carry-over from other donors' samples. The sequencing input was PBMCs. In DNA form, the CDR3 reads TGCGCCAGCAGCCAAGAAGCGGGCAGGGGGACGAACTATGGCTACACCTTC. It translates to CASSQEAGRGTNYGYTF.